By share of the sample, the clone carrying this T cell receptor (beta chain) is large. Its target is not known. The record originates from a study of neurological immune-mediated disorders. Findings and caveats of the study: Expanded clones shared no identical CDR3 amino acid sequences across subjects, which suggested private TCR-beta repertoires in all groups.

Source material was 2 million unsorted PBMCs, stored at -80 °C in RNAlater. 5'RACE generated cDNA with 10-nucleotide random UMIs. One entry per CDR3 protein results from TCRdb running MiXCR on the 5' RACE reads. The top ten hold 25% to 30% of the sample, which has some 38,000 distinct CDR3 sequences, about 14% seen once. The CDR3 has 14 amino acids. Losses at the gene ends were 3 bases for V and 4 bases for J; bases not matched to a gene: 3. The chain is built from TRBV12-3 or TRBV12-4 and TRBJ1-5, with 7 bases identical to TRBD1. The sequencing input was PBMCs. The clonotype was recovered from a woman between 45 and 65 years old with HTLV-1-associated myelopathy (HAM/TSP). This chain's CDR3 is CASSFAGGNQPQHF. The CDR3 DNA sequence: TGTGCCAGCAGTTTTGCAGGGGGTAATCAGCCCCAGCATTTT.